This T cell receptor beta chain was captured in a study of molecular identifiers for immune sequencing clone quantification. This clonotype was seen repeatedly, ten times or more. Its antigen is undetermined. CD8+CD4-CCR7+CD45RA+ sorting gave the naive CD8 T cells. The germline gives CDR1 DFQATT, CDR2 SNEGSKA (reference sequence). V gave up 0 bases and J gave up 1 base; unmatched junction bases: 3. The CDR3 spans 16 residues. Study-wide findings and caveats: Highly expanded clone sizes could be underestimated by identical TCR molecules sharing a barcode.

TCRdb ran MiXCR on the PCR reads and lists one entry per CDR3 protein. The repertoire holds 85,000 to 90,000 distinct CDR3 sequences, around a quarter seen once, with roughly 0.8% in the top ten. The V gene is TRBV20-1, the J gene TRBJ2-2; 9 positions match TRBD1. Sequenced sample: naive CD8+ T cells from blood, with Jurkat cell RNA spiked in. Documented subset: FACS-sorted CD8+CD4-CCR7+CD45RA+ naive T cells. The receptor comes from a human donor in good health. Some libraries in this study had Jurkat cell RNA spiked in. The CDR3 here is CSARDGDRVNTGELFF. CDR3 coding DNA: TGCAGTGCTAGAGATGGGGACAGGGTGAACACCGGGGAGCTGTTTTTT.